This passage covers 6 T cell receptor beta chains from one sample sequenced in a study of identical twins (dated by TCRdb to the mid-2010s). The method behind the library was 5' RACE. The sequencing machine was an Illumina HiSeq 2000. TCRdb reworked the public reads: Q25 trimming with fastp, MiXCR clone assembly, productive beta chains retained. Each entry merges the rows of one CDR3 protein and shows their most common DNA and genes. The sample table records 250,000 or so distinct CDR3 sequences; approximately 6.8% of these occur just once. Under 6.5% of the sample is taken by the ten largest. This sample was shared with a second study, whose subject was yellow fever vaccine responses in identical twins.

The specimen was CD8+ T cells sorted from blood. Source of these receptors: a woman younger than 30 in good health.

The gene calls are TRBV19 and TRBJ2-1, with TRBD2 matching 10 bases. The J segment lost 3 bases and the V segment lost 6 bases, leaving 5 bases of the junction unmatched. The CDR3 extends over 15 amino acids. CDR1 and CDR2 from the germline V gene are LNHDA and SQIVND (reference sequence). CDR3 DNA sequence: TGTGCCAGTAGGGACCTAGCGGGGGACTACAATGAGCAGTTCTTC. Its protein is CASRDLAGDYNEQFF. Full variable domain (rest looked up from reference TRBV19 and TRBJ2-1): DGGITQSPKYLFRKEGQNVTLSCEQNLNHDAMYWYRQDPGQGLRLIYYSQIVNDFQKGDIAEGYSVSREKKESFPLTVTSAQKNPTAFYLCASRDLAGDYNEQFFGPGTRLTVL.

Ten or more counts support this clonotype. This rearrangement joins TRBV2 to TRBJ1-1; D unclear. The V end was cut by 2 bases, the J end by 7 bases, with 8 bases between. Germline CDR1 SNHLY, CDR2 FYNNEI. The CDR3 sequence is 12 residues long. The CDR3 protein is CASSESGREAFF. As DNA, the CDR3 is TGTGCCAGCAGTGAAAGCGGACGTGAAGCTTTCTTT.

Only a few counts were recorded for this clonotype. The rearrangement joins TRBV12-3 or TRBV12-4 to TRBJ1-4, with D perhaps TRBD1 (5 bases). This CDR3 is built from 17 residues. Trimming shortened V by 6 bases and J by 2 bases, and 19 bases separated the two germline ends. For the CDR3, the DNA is TGTGCCAGCAGCCCGTTCGGAGAGGGGAACACTAATGAAAAACTGTTTTTT. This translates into CASSPFGEGNTNEKLFF.

CDR3 sequence: CAGYNRDGDTQYF. The CDR3 nucleotides are TGTGCCGGCTACAACAGGGATGGAGATACGCAGTATTTT. The chain recombines TRBV2 with TRBJ2-3, with D possibly TRBD1 on 6 matching bases. The CDR3 is made up of 13 amino acids. In germline, CDR1 is SNHLY, CDR2 FYNNEI. The ends were cut back, 11 bases at V and 5 bases at J, with 17 bases in the middle.

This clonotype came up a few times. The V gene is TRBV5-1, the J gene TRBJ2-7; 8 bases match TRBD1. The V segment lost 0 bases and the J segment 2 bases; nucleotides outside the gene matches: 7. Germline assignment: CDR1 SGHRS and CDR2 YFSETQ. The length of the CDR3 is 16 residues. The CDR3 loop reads CASSLDRGSTAYEQYF. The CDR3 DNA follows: TGCGCCAGCAGCTTGGACAGGGGGTCGACGGCCTACGAGCAGTACTTC.

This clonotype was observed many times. The CDR3 sequence: CASSSGGTYNEQFF. CDR3 nucleotides: TGTGCCAGCAGTTCCGGGGGTACCTACAATGAGCAGTTCTTC. The rearrangement uses TRBV27 and TRBJ2-1; tentative D call: TRBD2 (6 bases). V was shortened by 4 bases and J by 2 bases, with 9 bases between the two germline ends. The CDR3 length is 14 residues. Germline CDR1 is MNHEY and CDR2 is SMNVEV (reference sequence).